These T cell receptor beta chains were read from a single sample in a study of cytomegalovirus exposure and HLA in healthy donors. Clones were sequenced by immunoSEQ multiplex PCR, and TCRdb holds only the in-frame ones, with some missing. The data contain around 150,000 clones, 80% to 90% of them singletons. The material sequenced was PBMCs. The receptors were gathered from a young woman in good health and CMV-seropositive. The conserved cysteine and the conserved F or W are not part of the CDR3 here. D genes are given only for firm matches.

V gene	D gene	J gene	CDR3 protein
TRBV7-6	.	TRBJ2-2	ASSRLGVTGELF
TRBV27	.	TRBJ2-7	ASSLSGVPSSYEQY
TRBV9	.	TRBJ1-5	AKTAWAPLTQH
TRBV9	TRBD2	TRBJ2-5	ASSAERGGQETQY
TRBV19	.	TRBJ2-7	ASRDIDKPPYEQY
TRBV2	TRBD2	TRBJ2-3	ASKGTSGPDTQY
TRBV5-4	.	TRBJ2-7	ASSSWSGVTYEQY
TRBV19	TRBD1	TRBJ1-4	ASSPTGTGGEKLF
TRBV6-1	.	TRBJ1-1	ASGHREREAF
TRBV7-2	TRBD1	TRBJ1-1	ASSLGQANTEAF
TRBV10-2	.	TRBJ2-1	ATRLSGPYNEQF
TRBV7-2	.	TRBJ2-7	ASSLASQGSYEQY
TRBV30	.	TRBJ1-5	AWSVTGYSNQPQH
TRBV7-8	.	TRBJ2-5	ASSLARGPPGSETQY
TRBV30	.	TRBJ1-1	AWENLVAGAEAF
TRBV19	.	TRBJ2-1	ASSPYGVDEQF
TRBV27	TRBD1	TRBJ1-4	ASRLGTGSEKLF
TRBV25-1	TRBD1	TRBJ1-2	ASSERATGTGHGYT
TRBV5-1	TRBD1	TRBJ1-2	ASSRTGFNYGYT
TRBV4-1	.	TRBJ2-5	ASSPGGIETQY
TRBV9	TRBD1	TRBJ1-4	ASSAHGHPGGEKLF
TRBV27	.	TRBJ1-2	ASSSKRLDGYT